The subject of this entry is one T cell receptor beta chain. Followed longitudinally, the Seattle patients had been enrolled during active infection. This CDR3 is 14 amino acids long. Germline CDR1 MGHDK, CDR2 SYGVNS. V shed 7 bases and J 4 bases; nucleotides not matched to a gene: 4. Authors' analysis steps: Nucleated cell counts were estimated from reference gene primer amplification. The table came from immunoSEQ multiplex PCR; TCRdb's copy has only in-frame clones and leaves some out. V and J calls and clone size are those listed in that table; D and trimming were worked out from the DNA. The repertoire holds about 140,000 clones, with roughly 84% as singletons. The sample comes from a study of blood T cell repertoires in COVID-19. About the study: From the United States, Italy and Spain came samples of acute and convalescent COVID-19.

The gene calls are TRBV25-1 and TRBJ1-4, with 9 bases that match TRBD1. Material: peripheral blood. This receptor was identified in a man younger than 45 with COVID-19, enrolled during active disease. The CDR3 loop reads CASTVTGGNEKLFF. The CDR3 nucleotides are TGTGCCAGCACTGTGACAGGGGGTAATGAAAAACTGTTTTTT.